The T cell receptor (beta chain) described here comes from a study of early stage breast cancer tumors. Study context: ER+/PR+/HER2- status applied to about 70% of the 16 invasive breast tumors. Samples were sequenced at 9 to 10-fold average coverage. General study points: Enriched TCRB sequences shared across patients were mostly commonly generated sequences.

Germline assignment: CDR1 SGHKS and CDR2 YYEKEE (reference sequence). The CDR3 runs to 14 residues. With 4 bases clipped from V and 1 base from J, the junction kept 4 bases outside the gene matches. Only in-frame clones appear in the TCRdb table, and some are missing; sequencing was by immunoSEQ multiplex PCR. The table shows roughly 53,000 clones, with around nine tenths occurring only once. About this clone itself: Its antigen remains unidentified.

The chain has TRBV5-5 and TRBJ2-5; the match to TRBD1 covers 7 bases. This TCR derives from a person aged 65-85 years with breast cancer. Sequencing input: blood. CDR3 amino acids: CASSATGVQETQYF. The CDR3 coding sequence is TGTGCCAGCAGCGCCACAGGGGTCCAAGAGACCCAGTACTTC.